This T cell receptor beta chain was captured by sequencing in a study of T and B cells in COVID-19 patients. Study-level information: The recovered patients had mostly mild to moderate COVID-19 with outpatient management.

TRB was amplified from roughly 250-500 ng of blood genomic DNA. This clonotype is labeled as medium-sized. Its target is not known. This CDR3 contains 15 residues. V shed 6 bases and J 12 bases; nucleotides not matched to a gene: 18. CDR1 is SGHDT, CDR2 YYEEEE, per germline. Study-level results: Patients with COVID-19 reportedly showed strongly skewed T cell receptor beta variable and joining gene usage. At recovery TRB diversity and richness exceeded healthy donors, after highly clonal active COVID-19 repertoires.

Multiplex PCR with BIOMED2 TRB-A/B primer pools amplified TRB rearrangements. A single record per CDR3 protein comes from TCRdb applying MiXCR to the multiplex PCR reads. In the table there are 3,800 or so distinct CDR3 sequences, approximately 20% of which are singletons. This receptor was obtained from a human donor with active COVID-19. Material: blood. The rearrangement links TRBV5-6 to TRBJ2-5; the match to TRBD1 covers 9 bases. Here the CDR3 reads CASTQGGSGTGRKYF. For the CDR3, the DNA is TGTGCCAGCACCCAAGGGGGCTCCGGGACAGGGAGGAAGTACTTC.